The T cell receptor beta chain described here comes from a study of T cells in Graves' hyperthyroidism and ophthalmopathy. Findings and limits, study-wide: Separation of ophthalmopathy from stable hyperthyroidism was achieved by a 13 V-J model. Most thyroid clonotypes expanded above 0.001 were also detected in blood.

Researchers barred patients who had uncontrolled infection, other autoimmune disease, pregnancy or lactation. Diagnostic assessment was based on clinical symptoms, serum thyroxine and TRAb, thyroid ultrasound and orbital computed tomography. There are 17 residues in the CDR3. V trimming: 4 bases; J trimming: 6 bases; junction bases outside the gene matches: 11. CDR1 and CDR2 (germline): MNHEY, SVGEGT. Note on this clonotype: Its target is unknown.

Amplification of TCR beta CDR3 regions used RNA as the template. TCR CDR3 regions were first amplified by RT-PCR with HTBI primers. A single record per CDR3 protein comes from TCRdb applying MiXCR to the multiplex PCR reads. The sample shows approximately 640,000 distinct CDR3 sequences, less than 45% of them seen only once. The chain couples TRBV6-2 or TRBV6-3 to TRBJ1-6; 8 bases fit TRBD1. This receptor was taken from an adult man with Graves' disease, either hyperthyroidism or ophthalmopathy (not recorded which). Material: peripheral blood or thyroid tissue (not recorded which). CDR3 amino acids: CASSSQTGDLSNSPLHF. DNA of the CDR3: TGTGCCAGCAGTTCCCAGACAGGGGATTTATCTAATTCACCCCTCCACTTT.